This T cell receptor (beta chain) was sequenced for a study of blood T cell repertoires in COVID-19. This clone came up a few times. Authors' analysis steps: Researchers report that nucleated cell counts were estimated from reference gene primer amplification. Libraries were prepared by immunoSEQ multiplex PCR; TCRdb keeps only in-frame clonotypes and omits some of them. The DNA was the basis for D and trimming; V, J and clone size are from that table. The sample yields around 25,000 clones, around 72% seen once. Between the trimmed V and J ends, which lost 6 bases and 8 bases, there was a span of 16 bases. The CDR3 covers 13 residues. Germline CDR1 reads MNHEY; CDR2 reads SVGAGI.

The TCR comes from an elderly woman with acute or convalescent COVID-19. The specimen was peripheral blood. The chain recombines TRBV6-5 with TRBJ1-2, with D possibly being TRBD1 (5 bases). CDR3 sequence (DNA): TGTGCCAGCAGCCCGGGACTCGCAAGGGGCTACACCTTC. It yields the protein CASSPGLARGYTF.